The present T cell receptor beta chain was sequenced within a study of blood T cell repertoires in COVID-19. Study as a whole: Specimens from acute and convalescent COVID-19 originated in the United States, Italy and Spain.

Original analysis: Reference gene primer amplification yielded estimated nucleated cell counts. Method: immunoSEQ multiplex PCR; TCRdb's copy keeps in-frame clones and lacks some. V and J calls and clone size come straight from that table; D and trimming were deduced from the DNA. In the table there are fewer than 130,000 clones, around 79% of which are singletons. V was shortened by 4 bases and J by 4 bases, with 20 bases between the two germline ends. The CDR3 contains 16 residues. Germline loops: CDR1 SGHRS, CDR2 YFSETQ. Source material: peripheral blood. The receptor was derived from a woman older than 75 with active or convalescent COVID-19. The V gene is TRBV5-1, the J gene TRBJ1-2, with a weak D call TRBD1 (6 bases). The chain's CDR3 is CASSKDRKLGAYGYTF. The CDR3 DNA reads TGCGCCAGCAGCAAAGACAGGAAATTGGGAGCCTATGGCTACACCTTC.